The subject of this entry is one TCR beta chain. This specimen belongs to a study of T-cell reconstitution after alpha-beta-depleted transplantation in children. This sample's TCRbeta library carried unique molecular identifier barcodes. TCRdb reprocessed the PCR reads with MiXCR, giving one entry per CDR3 protein. Of about 480,000 distinct CDR3 sequences in the sample, around 12% were seen once. The TCR was taken from a human donor who donated a stem cell graft to a child with combined immunodeficiency. Source: PBMCs from the stem cell graft donor, taken from the stem cell graft.

This CDR3 is CASSLFQLFGRNSYEQYF. CDR3 bases: TGTGCCAGCAGCTTATTTCAATTGTTTGGCAGGAACTCCTACGAGCAGTACTTC. The chain is built from TRBV11-2 and TRBJ2-7; D gene ambiguous. Germline CDR1 reads SGHAT; CDR2 reads FQNNGV. Trimming removed 2 bases at V and 0 bases at J, with 20 bases between. The CDR3 contains 18 residues.